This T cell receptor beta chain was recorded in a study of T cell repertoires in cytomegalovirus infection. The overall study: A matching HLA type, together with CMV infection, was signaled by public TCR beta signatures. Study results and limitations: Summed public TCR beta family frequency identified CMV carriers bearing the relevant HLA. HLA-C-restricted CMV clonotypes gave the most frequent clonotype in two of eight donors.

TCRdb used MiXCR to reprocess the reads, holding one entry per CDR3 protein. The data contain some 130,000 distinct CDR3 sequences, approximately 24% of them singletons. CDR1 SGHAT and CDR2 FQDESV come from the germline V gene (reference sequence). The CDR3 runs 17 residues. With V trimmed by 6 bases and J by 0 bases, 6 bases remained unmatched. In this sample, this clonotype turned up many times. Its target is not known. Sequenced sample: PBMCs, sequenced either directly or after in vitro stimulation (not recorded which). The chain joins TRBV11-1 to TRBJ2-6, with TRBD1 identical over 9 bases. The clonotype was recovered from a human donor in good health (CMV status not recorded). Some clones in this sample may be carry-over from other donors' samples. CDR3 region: CASRPGQGVSGANVLTF. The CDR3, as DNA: TGTGCCAGCAGACCGGGACAGGGCGTCTCTGGGGCCAACGTCCTGACTTTC.